This entry is about one T cell receptor (beta chain). The treatment: randomized to nivolumab then ipilimumab (arm A) or the reverse (arm B). From thawed PBMCs, live CD3+CD8+ cells negative for CD19 and CD56 were sorted. Assay used: immunoSEQ multiplex PCR; TCRdb lists only in-frame clones, some missing. Of some 25,000 clones in the sample, 60% to 85% were seen once. The V gene's germline CDR1 is SEHNR and CDR2 FQNEAQ (reference sequence). The V gene end was trimmed by 8 bases and the J gene end by 7 bases; junction bases not matched to a gene: 10. This CDR3 region has 14 residues. The entry originates in a study of sequential checkpoint blockade in melanoma. Study summary: Randomization was 1:1 between first-line nivolumab→ipilimumab and ipilimumab→nivolumab. Maintenance nivolumab came after either treatment sequence.

The sample in question was CD8+ T cells sorted from blood (inferred from file names), obtained from a patient given nivolumab and ipilimumab in sequence. The TCR originated in a human donor with melanoma. J is TRBJ2-2 and V is TRBV7-9; 7 positions match TRBD2. CDR3 in amino acids: CASPAGEDIGELFF. The CDR3 DNA is TGTGCCAGCCCCGCGGGGGAGGACATCGGGGAGCTGTTTTTT.